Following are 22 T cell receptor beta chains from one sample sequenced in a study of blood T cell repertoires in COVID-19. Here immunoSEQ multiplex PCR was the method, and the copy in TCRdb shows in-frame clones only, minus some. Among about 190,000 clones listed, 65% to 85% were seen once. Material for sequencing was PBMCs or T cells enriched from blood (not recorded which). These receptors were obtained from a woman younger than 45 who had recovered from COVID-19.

CDR3: CASSQVLRTEAFF. The CDR3, as DNA: TGTGCCAGCAGCCAAGTACTGAGGACTGAAGCTTTCTTT. The chain employs TRBV3-1 (or the pseudogene TRBV3-2) and TRBJ1-1; D remains unclear. Germline V gene sequence: CDR1 LGHDT, CDR2 YNNKEL (reference sequence). The CDR3 is 13 amino acids. Deletions cut 1 base from V and 5 bases from J, with 8 bases between.

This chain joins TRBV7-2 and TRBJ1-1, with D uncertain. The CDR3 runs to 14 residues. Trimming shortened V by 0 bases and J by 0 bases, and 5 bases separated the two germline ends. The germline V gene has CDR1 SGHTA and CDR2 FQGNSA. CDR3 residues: CASSLADMNTEAFF. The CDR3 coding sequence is TGTGCCAGCAGCTTAGCCGACATGAACACTGAAGCTTTCTTT. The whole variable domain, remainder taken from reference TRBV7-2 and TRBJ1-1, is GAGVSQSPSNKVTEKGKDVELRCDPISGHTALYWYRQSLGQGLEFLIYFQGNSAPDKSGLPSDRFSAERTGGSVSTLTIQRTQQEDSAVYLCASSLADMNTEAFFGQGTRLTVV.

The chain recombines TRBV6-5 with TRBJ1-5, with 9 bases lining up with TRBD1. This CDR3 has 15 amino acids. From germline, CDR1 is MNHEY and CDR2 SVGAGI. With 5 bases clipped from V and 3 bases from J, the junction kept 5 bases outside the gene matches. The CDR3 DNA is TGTGCCAGCAGTAGGGACAGGGACTACAATCAGCCCCAGCATTTT. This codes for CASSRDRDYNQPQHF.

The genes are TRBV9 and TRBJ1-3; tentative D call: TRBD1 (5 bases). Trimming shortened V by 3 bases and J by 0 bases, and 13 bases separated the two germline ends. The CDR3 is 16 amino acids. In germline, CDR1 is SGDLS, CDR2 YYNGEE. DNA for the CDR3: TGTGCCAGCAGCGAGGCGACAGTTCCCTCTGGAAACACCATATATTTT. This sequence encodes CASSEATVPSGNTIYF.

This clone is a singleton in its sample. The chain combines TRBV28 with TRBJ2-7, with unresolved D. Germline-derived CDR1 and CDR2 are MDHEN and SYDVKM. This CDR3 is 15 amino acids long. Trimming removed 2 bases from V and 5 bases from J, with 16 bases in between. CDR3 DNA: TGTGCCAGCAGTTTAGGCGGCAGTAAGTCCCACGAGCAGTACTTC. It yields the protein CASSLGGSKSHEQYF.

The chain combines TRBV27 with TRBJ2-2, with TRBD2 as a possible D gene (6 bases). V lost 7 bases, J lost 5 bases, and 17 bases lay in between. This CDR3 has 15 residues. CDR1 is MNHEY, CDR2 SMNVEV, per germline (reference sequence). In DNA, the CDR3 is TGTGCCAGCACCGACCCGTGGGCGGGGACCGGGGAGCTGTTTTTT. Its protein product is CASTDPWAGTGELFF.

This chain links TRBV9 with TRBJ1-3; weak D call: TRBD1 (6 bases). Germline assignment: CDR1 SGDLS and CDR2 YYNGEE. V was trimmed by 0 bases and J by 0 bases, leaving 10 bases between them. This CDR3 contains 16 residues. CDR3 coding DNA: TGTGCCAGCAGCGTAGCGCCAGGGGACTCTGGAAACACCATATATTTT. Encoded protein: CASSVAPGDSGNTIYF.

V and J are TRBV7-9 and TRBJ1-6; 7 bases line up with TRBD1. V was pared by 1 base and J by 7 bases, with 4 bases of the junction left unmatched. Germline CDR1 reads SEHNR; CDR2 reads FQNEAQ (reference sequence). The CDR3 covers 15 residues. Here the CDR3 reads CASSLGGTANSPLHF. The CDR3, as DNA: TGTGCCAGCAGCTTAGGGGGGACAGCGAATTCACCCCTCCACTTT.

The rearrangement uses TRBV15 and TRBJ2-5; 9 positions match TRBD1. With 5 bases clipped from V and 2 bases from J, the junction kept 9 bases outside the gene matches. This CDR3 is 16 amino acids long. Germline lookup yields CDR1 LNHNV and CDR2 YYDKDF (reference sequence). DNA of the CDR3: TGTGCCACCAGCTCTACAGGGGGCAAATTTCAAGAGACCCAGTACTTC. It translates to CATSSTGGKFQETQYF. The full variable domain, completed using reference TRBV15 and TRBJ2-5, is DAMVIQNPRYQVTQFGKPVTLSCSQTLNHNVMYWYQQKSSQAPKLLFHYYDKDFNNEADTPDNFQSRRPNTSFCFLDIRSPGLGDTAMYLCATSSTGGKFQETQYFGPGTRLLVL.

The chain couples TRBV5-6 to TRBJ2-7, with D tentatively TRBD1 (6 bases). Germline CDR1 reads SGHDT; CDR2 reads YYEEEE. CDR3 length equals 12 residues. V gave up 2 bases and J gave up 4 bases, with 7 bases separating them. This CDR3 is CASSLGQYEQYV. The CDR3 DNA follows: TGTGCCAGCAGCTTAGGACAGTACGAGCAGTACGTC.

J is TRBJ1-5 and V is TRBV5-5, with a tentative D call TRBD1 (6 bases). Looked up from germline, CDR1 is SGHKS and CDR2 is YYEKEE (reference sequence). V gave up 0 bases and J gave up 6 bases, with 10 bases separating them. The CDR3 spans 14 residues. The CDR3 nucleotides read TGTGCCAGCAGCTTGGCCAGGGGACCTCAGCCCCAGCATTTT. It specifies CASSLARGPQPQHF.

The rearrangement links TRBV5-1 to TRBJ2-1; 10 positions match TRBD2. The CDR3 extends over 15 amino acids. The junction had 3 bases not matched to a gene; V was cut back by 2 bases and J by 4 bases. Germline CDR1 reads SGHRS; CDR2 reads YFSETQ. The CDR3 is CASSLSGGDYNEQFF. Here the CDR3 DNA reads TGCGCCAGCAGCTTAAGCGGGGGGGATTACAATGAGCAGTTCTTC. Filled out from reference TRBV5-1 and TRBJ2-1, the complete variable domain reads KAGVTQTPRYLIKTRGQQVTLSCSPISGHRSVSWYQQTPGQGLQFLFEYFSETQRNKGNFPGRFSGRQFSNSRSEMNVSTLELGDSALYLCASSLSGGDYNEQFFGPGTRLTVL.

The CDR3 DNA reads TGCGCCAGCAGCTTAGCCACAGCTCTTAATGAAAAACTGTTTTTT. This codes for CASSLATALNEKLFF. V and J are TRBV5-1 and TRBJ1-4; D is uncertain. Trimming shortened V by 2 bases and J by 4 bases, and 12 bases separated the two germline ends. Germline loops: CDR1 SGHRS, CDR2 YFSETQ. The CDR3 sequence is 15 residues long.

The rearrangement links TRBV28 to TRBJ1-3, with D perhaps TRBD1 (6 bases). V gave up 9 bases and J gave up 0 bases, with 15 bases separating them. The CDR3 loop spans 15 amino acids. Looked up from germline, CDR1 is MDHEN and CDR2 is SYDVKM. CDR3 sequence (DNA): TGTGCCAGTGTTACAGGGTCCCCCTCTGGAAACACCATATATTTT. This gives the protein CASVTGSPSGNTIYF. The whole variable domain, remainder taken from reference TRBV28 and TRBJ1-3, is DVKVTQSSRYLVKRTGEKVFLECVQDMDHENMFWYRQDPGLGLRLIYFSYDVKMKEKGDIPEGYSVSREKKERFSLILESASTNQTSMYLCASVTGSPSGNTIYFGEGSWLTVV.

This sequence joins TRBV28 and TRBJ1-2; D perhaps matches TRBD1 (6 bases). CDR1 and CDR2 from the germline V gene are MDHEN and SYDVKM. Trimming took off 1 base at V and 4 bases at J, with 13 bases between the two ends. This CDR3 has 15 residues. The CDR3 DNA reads TGTGCCAGCAGTTTATCCCCGACAGGTGTCTATGGCTACACCTTC. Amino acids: CASSLSPTGVYGYTF.

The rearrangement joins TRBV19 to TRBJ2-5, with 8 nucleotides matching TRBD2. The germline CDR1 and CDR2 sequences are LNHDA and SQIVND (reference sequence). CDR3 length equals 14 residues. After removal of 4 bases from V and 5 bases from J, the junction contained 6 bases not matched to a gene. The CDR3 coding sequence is TGTGCCAGTAGTACCCAGACTAGCGCGGAGACCCAGTACTTC. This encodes CASSTQTSAETQYF.

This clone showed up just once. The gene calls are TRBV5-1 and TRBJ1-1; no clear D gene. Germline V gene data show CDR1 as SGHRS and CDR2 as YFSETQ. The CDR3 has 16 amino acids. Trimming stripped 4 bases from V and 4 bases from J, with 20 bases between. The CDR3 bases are TGCGCCAGCAGCAGGTTGCGACTCCTTCGAGGCACTGAAGCTTTCTTT. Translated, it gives CASSRLRLLRGTEAFF.

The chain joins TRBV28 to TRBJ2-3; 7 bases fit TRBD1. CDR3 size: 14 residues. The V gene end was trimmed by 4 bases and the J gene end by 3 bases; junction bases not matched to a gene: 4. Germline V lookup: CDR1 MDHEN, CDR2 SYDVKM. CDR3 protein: CASSSRTGTDTQYF. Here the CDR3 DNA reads TGTGCCAGCAGTTCTAGGACAGGAACAGATACGCAGTATTTT.

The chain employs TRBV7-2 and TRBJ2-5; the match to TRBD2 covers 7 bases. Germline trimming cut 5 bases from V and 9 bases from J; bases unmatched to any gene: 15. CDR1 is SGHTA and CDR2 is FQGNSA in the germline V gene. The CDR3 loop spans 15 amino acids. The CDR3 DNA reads TGTGCCAGCAGCCCAGGACTAGAGGGTTTAGGGGCCCAGTACTTC. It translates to CASSPGLEGLGAQYF. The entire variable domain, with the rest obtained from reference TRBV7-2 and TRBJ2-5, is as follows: GAGVSQSPSNKVTEKGKDVELRCDPISGHTALYWYRQSLGQGLEFLIYFQGNSAPDKSGLPSDRFSAERTGGSVSTLTIQRTQQEDSAVYLCASSPGLEGLGAQYFGPGTRLLVL.

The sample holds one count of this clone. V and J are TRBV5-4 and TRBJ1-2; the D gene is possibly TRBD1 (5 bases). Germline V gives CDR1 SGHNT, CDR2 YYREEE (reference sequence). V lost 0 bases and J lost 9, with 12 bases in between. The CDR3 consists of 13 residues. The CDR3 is CASSLEGRESYTF. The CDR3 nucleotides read TGTGCCAGCAGCTTGGAGGGGCGTGAGAGCTACACCTTC.

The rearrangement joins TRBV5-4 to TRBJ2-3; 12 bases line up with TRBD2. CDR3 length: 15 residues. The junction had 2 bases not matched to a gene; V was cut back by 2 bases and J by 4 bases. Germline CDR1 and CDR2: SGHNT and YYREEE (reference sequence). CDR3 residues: CASSLRLAGADTQYF. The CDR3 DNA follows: TGTGCCAGCAGCTTACGACTAGCGGGAGCAGATACGCAGTATTTT.

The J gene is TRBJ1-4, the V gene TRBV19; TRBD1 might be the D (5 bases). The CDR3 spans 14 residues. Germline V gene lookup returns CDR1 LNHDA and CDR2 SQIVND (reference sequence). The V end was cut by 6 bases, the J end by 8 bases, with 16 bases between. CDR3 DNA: TGTGCCAGTAGACGCGGGGGGGAAACCGAAAAACTGTTTTTT. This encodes CASRRGGETEKLFF.